This is a list of T cell receptor beta chains from one sample in a study of vaccination and CD4 T cells after COVID-19. TCRdb processed the PCR reads anew with MiXCR; each CDR3 protein has one entry. Of around 10,000 distinct CDR3 sequences detected, under 40% appear once; the ten largest clones hold about 28%. The antigens for these receptors are not known. Material: CD4+ T cells from blood, cultured in vitro. The receptor source for this set is a human donor in good health. The CDR3 runs from the conserved cysteine through the conserved F or W. The order of the fields is D gene, V gene, J gene, clone size, CDR3 protein, CDR3 DNA. The D gene is left open where the match is weak. Clone sizes are given selectively: once, few, many, or a class where the clone is expanded.

.	TRBV7-2	TRBJ2-3	few	CASSLTLAEDTQYF	TGTGCCAGCAGCTTAACACTAGCAGAAGATACGCAGTATTTT
.	TRBV20-1	TRBJ2-5	medium-sized	CSAQLETQYF	TGCAGTGCACAACTAGAGACCCAGTACTTC
.	TRBV4-2	TRBJ1-2	few	CASSQEPTWANQNYGYTF	TGTGCCAGCAGCCAAGAACCAACGTGGGCAAACCAAAACTATGGCTACACCTTC
.	TRBV9	TRBJ1-1	.	CASSVVAGNTEAFF	TGTGCCAGCAGCGTAGTGGCGGGGAACACTGAAGCTTTCTTT
TRBD2	TRBV6-4	TRBJ2-1	.	CASSDSGLAAYNEQFF	TGTGCCAGCAGTGACTCGGGACTAGCGGCTTACAATGAGCAGTTCTTC
TRBD1	TRBV6-2/TRBV6-3	TRBJ1-1	.	CASSYAPTGLSIGNTEAFF	TGTGCCAGCAGTTACGCCCCGACAGGGCTTTCCATTGGGAACACTGAAGCTTTCTTT
TRBD2	TRBV27	TRBJ2-1	.	CASSFLAGEAGRIYNEQFF	TGTGCCAGCAGTTTTCTGGCTGGGGAAGCGGGACGAATTTACAATGAGCAGTTCTTC
.	TRBV7-3	TRBJ1-1	few	CASSPRGGNTEAFF	TGTGCCAGCAGCCCCAGGGGAGGAAACACTGAAGCTTTCTTT
.	TRBV28	TRBJ2-3	large	CATPGNEGTDTQYF	TGTGCCACCCCCGGGAACGAGGGCACAGATACGCAGTATTTT
.	TRBV29-1	TRBJ2-3	once	CSVDLTTDTQYF	TGCAGCGTTGATTTAACCACAGATACGCAGTATTTT
TRBD1	TRBV12-3/TRBV12-4	TRBJ1-2	.	CASRWTGGSNGYTF	TGTGCCAGCAGATGGACAGGGGGGAGCAATGGCTACACCTTC
TRBD2	TRBV12-3/TRBV12-4	TRBJ2-1	.	CASSLAGGDNEQFF	TGTGCCAGCAGTTTAGCGGGAGGGGACAATGAGCAGTTCTTC
.	TRBV6-1	TRBJ2-3	.	CASKELARHTQYF	TGTGCCAGCAAGGAGCTAGCGAGGCATACGCAGTATTTT
TRBD2	TRBV7-9	TRBJ2-3	.	CASSILADTDTQYF	TGTGCCAGCAGCATCCTAGCGGACACAGATACGCAGTATTTT
TRBD1	TRBV20-1	TRBJ1-4	.	CSAPGTETTNEKLFF	TGCAGTGCTCCCGGGACAGAGACAACTAATGAAAAACTGTTTTTT
.	TRBV7-2	TRBJ1-5	.	CASSPRRMEDQPQHF	TGTGCCAGCAGTCCGAGACGAATGGAGGATCAGCCCCAGCATTTT
.	TRBV28	TRBJ1-1	.	CASRGITTEAFF	TGTGCCAGCCGAGGGATCACCACTGAAGCTTTCTTT
.	TRBV7-3	TRBJ2-1	.	CASSLLPSAEQFF	TGTGCCAGCAGCCTCCTACCTAGCGCTGAGCAGTTCTTC
TRBD1	TRBV19	TRBJ1-1	few	CASSIGGTENTEAFF	TGTGCCAGTAGTATAGGTGGGACAGAGAACACTGAAGCTTTCTTT
.	TRBV6-1	TRBJ1-5	few	CASSEDRVVQPQHF	TGTGCCAGCAGTGAAGACAGGGTAGTGCAGCCCCAGCATTTT
TRBD2	TRBV19	TRBJ2-2	.	CASNRGDTNTGELFF	TGTGCCAGTAACCGGGGGGATACGAACACCGGGGAGCTGTTTTTT
.	TRBV20-1	TRBJ2-5	.	CSASPLETQYF	TGCAGTGCCTCTCCCCTCGAGACCCAGTACTTC
TRBD1	TRBV7-3	TRBJ1-5	.	CASSLGSGQGVFLSNQPQHF	TGTGCCAGCAGCTTAGGTTCGGGACAGGGGGTTTTCCTTAGCAATCAGCCCCAGCATTTT
.	TRBV28	TRBJ1-6	once	CATYEGGSPLHF	TGTGCCACCTACGAAGGAGGTTCACCCCTCCACTTT
TRBD2	TRBV7-6	TRBJ2-5	.	CASSLATRLAGETQYF	TGTGCCAGCAGCTTAGCTACAAGACTAGCGGGAGAGACCCAGTACTTC
TRBD2	TRBV20-1	TRBJ2-1	.	CSAPGLAGGPHGNEQFF	TGCAGTGCCCCGGGACTAGCGGGAGGGCCGCACGGTAATGAGCAGTTCTTC
TRBD1	TRBV7-6	TRBJ1-1	.	CASSLIHRGMNTEAFF	TGTGCCAGCAGCCTCATTCACAGGGGAATGAACACTGAAGCTTTCTTT
TRBD1	TRBV2	TRBJ2-5	.	CASTVDRDRQETQYF	TGTGCCAGCACCGTCGACCGGGACAGGCAAGAGACCCAGTACTTC
TRBD2	TRBV7-3	TRBJ2-1	few	CASSLRAGSSYNEQFF	TGTGCCAGCAGCTTAAGAGCGGGAAGTTCCTACAATGAGCAGTTCTTC
.	TRBV27	TRBJ2-7	few	CASTTFWGEQYF	TGTGCCAGCACTACCTTCTGGGGCGAGCAGTACTTC
TRBD1	TRBV28	TRBJ1-2	.	CASRTRFTGDYGYTF	TGTGCCAGCAGGACCCGTTTTACAGGGGACTATGGCTACACCTTC
.	TRBV20-1	TRBJ1-1	few	CSAPTRGTEAFF	TGCAGTGCACCGACCCGGGGCACTGAAGCTTTCTTT
TRBD1	TRBV27	TRBJ1-6	.	CASSGQGALHF	TGTGCCAGCAGTGGGCAGGGGGCCCTCCACTTT
.	TRBV27	TRBJ1-5	few	CASKTAGQPQHF	TGTGCCAGCAAGACGGCGGGGCAGCCCCAGCATTTT
.	TRBV7-2	TRBJ1-1	few	CASSAEGPSRNTEAFF	TGTGCCAGCAGCGCCGAAGGGCCTTCCAGGAACACTGAAGCTTTCTTT
TRBD2	TRBV9	TRBJ2-7	.	CASSVGLAGGVTYEQYF	TGTGCCAGCAGCGTCGGACTAGCGGGAGGAGTAACCTACGAGCAGTACTTC
.	TRBV2	TRBJ2-3	.	CASSVPPGASSTDTQYF	TGTGCCAGCAGTGTTCCCCCAGGGGCATCTAGCACAGATACGCAGTATTTT
TRBD1	TRBV5-4	TRBJ1-2	.	CASSRIPDRGNYGYTF	TGTGCCAGCAGCCGAATTCCGGACAGGGGAAACTATGGCTACACCTTC
.	TRBV27	TRBJ2-5	.	CASSLNPGRETQYF	TGTGCCAGCAGTTTAAATCCAGGGCGAGAGACCCAGTACTTC
.	TRBV12-3/TRBV12-4	TRBJ2-1	.	CASRPGTTVSTNEQFF	TGTGCCAGCAGACCGGGAACCACAGTCTCGACCAATGAGCAGTTCTTC